This TCR beta chain was recovered during a study of T cells after yellow fever vaccination. Regarding the study as a whole: CD4 and CD8 compartments shared a small share of clonotypes, likely from convergent recombination. Abundant clonotypes from the bulk population could have been carried over as contaminants into FACS-sorted repertoires. Most primary-vaccination clones recurred post-booster (about 96% CD4, just over 85% CD8).

A process of 5'RACE template switching, which added a universal primer site and UMIs, was used to make TCR cDNA. TCRdb called the 5' RACE reads again in MiXCR, with one record for every CDR3 protein. The table includes approximately 330,000 distinct CDR3 sequences, about 12% detected once. V was trimmed by 5 bases and J by 5 bases, leaving 12 bases between them. The CDR3 runs to 13 residues. Looked up from germline, CDR1 is MNHEY and CDR2 is SVGEGT. This clonotype was observed a few times. Its target is unknown. The V and J genes are TRBV6-2 or TRBV6-3 and TRBJ1-1; weak D call: TRBD1 (5 bases). The specimen was CD4+ T cells sorted from PBMCs, collected 15 days after the yellow fever booster vaccination. The TCR comes from a man aged 18 to 35 who received the YFV17D yellow fever vaccine. The CDR3 sequence: CASSPTVRTEAFF. The CDR3 nucleotides read TGTGCCAGCAGTCCGACAGTACGGACTGAAGCTTTCTTT.